This TCR beta chain comes out of a study of T cells after yellow fever vaccination. The CDR3 covers 14 residues. Trimming at V came to 8 bases and at J to 6 bases, leaving 5 bases not matched to a gene. Germline assignment: CDR1 LNHDA and CDR2 SQIVND (reference sequence). TCRdb reprocessed the 5' RACE reads with MiXCR, giving one entry per CDR3 protein. The sample includes 100,000 to 150,000 distinct CDR3 sequences, roughly 9% of them seen just once. Sample: CD8+ T cells sorted from PBMCs, taken on the day of the yellow fever booster vaccination. This sequence originates from a man aged 18 to 29 who received the YFV17D yellow fever vaccine. The genes are TRBV19 and TRBJ2-1; 12 positions match TRBD2. CDR3: CASRLAGGPNEQFF. The CDR3 region has the DNA TGTGCCAGTCGTCTAGCGGGGGGGCCCAATGAGCAGTTCTTC.